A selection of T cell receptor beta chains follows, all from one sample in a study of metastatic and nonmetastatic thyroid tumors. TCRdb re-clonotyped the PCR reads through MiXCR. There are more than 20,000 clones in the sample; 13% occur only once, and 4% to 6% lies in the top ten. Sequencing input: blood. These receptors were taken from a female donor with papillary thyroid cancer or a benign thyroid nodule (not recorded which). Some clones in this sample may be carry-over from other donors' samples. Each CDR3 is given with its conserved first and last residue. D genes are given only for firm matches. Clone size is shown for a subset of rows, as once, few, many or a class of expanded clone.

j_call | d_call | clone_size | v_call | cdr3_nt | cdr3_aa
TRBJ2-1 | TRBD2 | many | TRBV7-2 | TGTGCCAGCAGCCTCCACCGGGGGGAGGTGGATGAGCAGTTCTTC | CASSLHRGEVDEQFF
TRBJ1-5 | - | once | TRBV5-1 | TGCGCCAGCAGCTTACTAGGACAGAGCAATCAGCCCCAGCATTTT | CASSLLGQSNQPQHF
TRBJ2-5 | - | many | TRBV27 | TGTGCCAGCAGTTTGAAGGGGATTTGGGGGACCCAGTACTTC | CASSLKGIWGTQYF
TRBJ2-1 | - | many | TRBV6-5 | TGTGCCAGCAGTTACGAGTATGGGCGTTGGGGAGTTATTGGGAATGAGCAGTTCTTC | CASSYEYGRWGVIGNEQFF
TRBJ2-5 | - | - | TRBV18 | TGTGCCAGCTCACTAGGGAGAAACCAAGAGACCCAGTACTTC | CASSLGRNQETQYF
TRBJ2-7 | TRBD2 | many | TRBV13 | TGTGCCAGCAGCTCCCGGGGACTAGCGGAGACCTACGAGCAGTACTTC | CASSSRGLAETYEQYF
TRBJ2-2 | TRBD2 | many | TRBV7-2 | TGTGCCAGCAGCTTTAAAGCGGGAGGGCCCTCCGGGGAGCTGTTTTTT | CASSFKAGGPSGELFF
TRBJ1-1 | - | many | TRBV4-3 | TGCGCCAGCAGCCAATTCTTGAACACTGAAGCTTTCTTT | CASSQFLNTEAFF
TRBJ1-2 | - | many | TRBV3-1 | TGTGCCAGCAGCCCCCATAACCCGAATGACTATGGCTACACCTTC | CASSPHNPNDYGYTF
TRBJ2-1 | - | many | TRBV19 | TGTGCCAGTAGTATCCCGGGAATTTCCTACAATGAGCAGTTCTTC | CASSIPGISYNEQFF
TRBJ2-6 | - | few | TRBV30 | TGTGCCTGGAGTGTAGGTGAATCTGGGGCCAACGTCCTGACTTTC | CAWSVGESGANVLTF